These 17 T cell receptor beta chains were sequenced from one sample in a study of T cells in pancreatic ductal adenocarcinoma. Selected pancreatic ductal adenocarcinoma patients had undergone surgery without neoadjuvant therapy. Only in-frame clones appear in the TCRdb table, and some are missing; sequencing was by immunoSEQ multiplex PCR. The data contain 97,000 or so clones, more than 90% of them singletons. The sample comprised PBMCs. The receptors were sampled from a human donor with pancreatic ductal adenocarcinoma.

The chain joins TRBV9 to TRBJ1-5; D may be TRBD1 (5 bases). Trimming took 0 bases from V and 4 from J, leaving 8 bases between them. Germline assignment: CDR1 SGDLS and CDR2 YYNGEE. The CDR3 covers 14 residues. CDR3 bases: TGTGCCAGCAGCGTAGGCGGGGCGAATCAGCCCCAGCATTTT. Protein product: CASSVGGANQPQHF.

J is TRBJ2-7 and V is TRBV13, with TRBD1 matching 7 bases. The length of the CDR3 is 14 residues. The germline V gene has CDR1 PRHDT and CDR2 FYEKMQ (reference sequence). J was trimmed by 6 bases and V by 2 bases; bases with no gene match: 7. The CDR3: CASSLLGQTFEQYF. CDR3 bases: TGTGCCAGCAGCTTACTGGGACAGACGTTCGAGCAGTACTTC.

The chain uses TRBV18 and TRBJ2-7, with a weak D call TRBD2 (6 bases). Looked up from germline, CDR1 is KGHSH and CDR2 is LQKENI. CDR3 length equals 13 residues. V was cut by 2 bases and J by 1 base, with 6 bases left in between. This CDR3 reads CASSPGGSYEQYF. The CDR3 nucleotides read TGTGCCAGCTCACCAGGGGGGTCCTACGAGCAGTACTTC.

This clone was picked up one time. The chain links TRBV6-5 to TRBJ2-7; 10 bases are shared with TRBD1. The CDR3 sequence is 15 residues long. V was clipped by 6 bases and J by 2 bases; unmatched bases: 7. Germline-derived CDR1 and CDR2 are MNHEY and SVGAGI. In DNA form, the CDR3 reads TGTGCCAGCAGACCCGGGACAGGGGTTGCCTACGAGCAGTACTTC. This gives the protein CASRPGTGVAYEQYF.

This chain connects TRBV2 to TRBJ2-1; tentatively, D is TRBD1 (6 bases). The CDR3 extends over 15 amino acids. Germline-derived CDR1 and CDR2 are SNHLY and FYNNEI. The germline V and J ends were trimmed by 6 bases and 1 base, with 13 bases remaining between them. CDR3 amino acids: CASSLQGESYNEQFF. CDR3 DNA: TGTGCCAGCAGCCTACAGGGCGAGTCCTACAATGAGCAGTTCTTC.

The chain joins TRBV7-2 to TRBJ2-3, with D unclear. Germline CDR1 SGHTA, CDR2 FQGNSA. The CDR3 is 15 residues long. V lost 4 bases and J lost 6, with 17 bases in between. The chain's CDR3 is CASSSSPARWDTQYF. Written as DNA, the CDR3 is TGTGCCAGCAGCTCGTCCCCCGCTAGATGGGATACGCAGTATTTT. The full variable domain, in which reference TRBV7-2 and TRBJ2-3 provide the parts outside the CDR3, is GAGVSQSPSNKVTEKGKDVELRCDPISGHTALYWYRQSLGQGLEFLIYFQGNSAPDKSGLPSDRFSAERTGGSVSTLTIQRTQQEDSAVYLCASSSSPARWDTQYFGPGTRLTVL.

In its sample, this clone was seen once. The chain joins TRBV10-2 to TRBJ2-4, with D tentatively TRBD1 (6 bases). This CDR3 contains 14 residues. Trimming took off 8 bases at V and 0 bases at J, with 11 bases between the two ends. The germline V gene encodes CDR1 WSHSY and CDR2 SAAADI. The CDR3 loop is CASCDRLAKNIQYF. CDR3 coding DNA: TGCGCCAGCTGCGACAGGCTAGCCAAAAACATTCAGTACTTC.

V usage is TRBV4-1 and J usage is TRBJ2-7, with TRBD2 identical over 8 bases. The CDR3 loop spans 15 amino acids. V shed 2 bases and J 2 bases; nucleotides not matched to a gene: 5. Germline V lookup: CDR1 MGHRA, CDR2 YSYEKL. The CDR3 nucleotides are TGCGCCAGCAGCCAAAGCGGGAGTCTAGCCTACGAGCAGTACTTC. Translated, it gives CASSQSGSLAYEQYF.

The chain recombines TRBV5-8 with TRBJ1-5; 8 bases map to TRBD1. Germline CDR1 reads SGHTS; CDR2 reads YDEGEE. J gave up 5 bases and V 5 bases, and 15 bases lay outside the gene matches. The CDR3 length is 17 residues. The CDR3 reads CASSMGARQGRYQPQHF. CDR3 sequence (DNA): TGTGCCAGCAGTATGGGTGCCCGACAGGGGAGATATCAGCCCCAGCATTTT.

The chain employs TRBV18 and TRBJ1-2, with TRBD1 as a possible D gene (5 bases). The CDR3 is made up of 13 amino acids. CDR1 KGHSH and CDR2 LQKENI come from the germline V gene. V was shortened by 3 bases and J by 8 bases, with 13 bases between the two germline ends. Written as DNA, the CDR3 is TGTGCCAGCTCACCGGGGGGAGACAAGGGCTACACCTTC. This sequence encodes CASSPGGDKGYTF.

This rearrangement joins TRBV5-4 to TRBJ2-5; TRBD2 matches 13 bases. Germline trimming cut 9 bases from V and 5 bases from J; bases unmatched to any gene: 13. This CDR3 has 16 amino acids. Germline V CDR1 and CDR2: SGHNT, YYREEE (reference sequence). CDR3 nucleotides: TGTGCCATAAAAAGAGCCGGGACTAGCGGGACGGAGACCCAGTACTTC. Its translation is CAIKRAGTSGTETQYF.

Here the CDR3 reads CARGTGAAHEQYF. DNA of the CDR3: TGTGCCAGGGGGACAGGGGCAGCCCACGAGCAGTACTTC. The rearrangement links TRBV19 to TRBJ2-7; 10 bases match TRBD1. Germline CDR1 and CDR2: LNHDA and SQIVND (reference sequence). CDR3 length equals 13 residues. With V trimmed by 9 bases and J by 5 bases, 7 bases remained unmatched.

V usage is TRBV6-1 and J usage is TRBJ1-5; D remains ambiguous. In germline, CDR1 is MNHNS, CDR2 SASEGT. Trimming took 6 bases from V and 7 from J, leaving 13 bases between them. CDR3 size: 13 residues. CDR3: CASRGRVGQPQHF. Here the CDR3 DNA reads TGTGCCAGCAGGGGGAGGGTGGGCCAGCCCCAGCATTTT.

The chain employs TRBV4-1 and TRBJ2-7; D may be TRBD1 (6 bases). Trimming took off 4 bases at V and 1 base at J, with 14 bases between the two ends. Germline V gives CDR1 MGHRA, CDR2 YSYEKL. The CDR3 runs to 15 residues. CDR3 DNA: TGCGCCAGCAGCCTAGGAGTCACAGGGTCCTACGAGCAGTACTTC. Residues: CASSLGVTGSYEQYF.

J is TRBJ2-7 and V is TRBV2; D is unresolved. V gave up 2 bases and J gave up 0 bases, with 8 bases separating them. The germline V gene encodes CDR1 SNHLY and CDR2 FYNNEI. CDR3 length: 14 residues. The CDR3 nucleotides read TGTGCCAGCAGTGAAAGCACGGTCTCCTACGAGCAGTACTTC. Protein product: CASSESTVSYEQYF.

The chain couples TRBV9 to TRBJ1-3, with D maybe TRBD1 (5 bases). From germline, CDR1 is SGDLS and CDR2 YYNGEE. The CDR3 runs to 14 residues. Trimming left V 4 bases short and J 6 bases short, with 14 bases between. Written as DNA, the CDR3 is TGTGCCAGCAGCAGGGATTCGGGACTAAACACCATATATTTT. It yields the protein CASSRDSGLNTIYF.

The gene calls are TRBV12-5 and TRBJ2-1; weak D call: TRBD2 (6 bases). This CDR3 is built from 18 residues. V was clipped by 3 bases and J by 1 base, with 19 bases between them. Germline values: CDR1 LGHNT, CDR2 FRNRAP. In DNA, the CDR3 is TGTGCTAGTGGTTTACCACCCGGACTACCCGGTTCCTACAATGAGCAGTTCTTC. Translated, it gives CASGLPPGLPGSYNEQFF. The full variable domain, rest sourced from reference TRBV12-5 and TRBJ2-1, is DARVTQTPRHKVTEMGQEVTMRCQPILGHNTVFWYRQTMMQGLELLAYFRNRAPLDDSGMPKDRFSAEMPDATLATLKIQPSEPRDSAVYFCASGLPPGLPGSYNEQFFGPGTRLTVL.